The 29 T cell receptor beta chains below come from one sample, sequenced in a study of cytomegalovirus exposure and HLA in healthy donors. PCR was performed using 60 Vbeta and 13 Jbeta primers. Assay used: immunoSEQ multiplex PCR; TCRdb lists only in-frame clones, some missing. The table includes some 71,000 clones, about 73% detected once. Sequencing input: PBMCs. These receptors were collected from a woman aged 45-65 years in good health and CMV-seropositive.

This chain uses TRBV5-8 with TRBJ1-1; D is unresolved. Germline-derived CDR1 and CDR2 are SGHTS and YDEGEE. V was shortened by 0 bases and J by 4 bases, with 10 bases between the two germline ends. The CDR3 is made up of 14 amino acids. The CDR3 region is CASSLEEGRTEAFF. CDR3 DNA sequence: TGTGCCAGCAGCTTGGAGGAGGGTCGCACTGAAGCTTTCTTT.

The chain uses TRBV28 and TRBJ2-4; D unresolved. With 5 bases removed from V and 3 bases from J, the gap between germline ends came to 17 bases. The CDR3 covers 16 residues. Germline V CDR1 and CDR2: MDHEN, SYDVKM. The CDR3 sequence: CASSPARGIGKNIQYF. The CDR3 DNA sequence: TGTGCCAGCAGTCCAGCTAGAGGTATCGGCAAAAACATTCAGTACTTC.

This rearrangement joins TRBV28 to TRBJ2-7, with 7 bases aligning to TRBD1. The J segment lost 3 bases and the V segment lost 4 bases, leaving 9 bases of the junction unmatched. The V gene's germline CDR1 is MDHEN and CDR2 SYDVKM. This CDR3 comprises 15 residues. This CDR3 is CASSWRTGPVYEQYF. The CDR3 nucleotides are TGTGCCAGCAGTTGGCGGACAGGCCCCGTCTACGAGCAGTACTTC.

The chain has TRBV7-2 and TRBJ2-2; D remains ambiguous. The CDR3 is 15 residues long. Germline V gives CDR1 SGHTA, CDR2 FQGNSA. V was cut by 2 bases and J by 3 bases, with 10 bases left in between. CDR3: CASSLYNEHTGELFF. The CDR3 DNA follows: TGTGCCAGCAGCTTATATAACGAGCACACCGGGGAGCTGTTTTTT.

The table lists this clone with many counts. V and J are TRBV4-3 and TRBJ1-1; maybe TRBD1 (5 bases). Germline CDR1 LGHNA, CDR2 YSLEER. The V and J ends lost 0 bases and 5 bases respectively, with 13 bases between them. The CDR3 covers 15 residues. The CDR3 loop reads CASSQDRGGGTEAFF. In DNA form, the CDR3 reads TGCGCCAGCAGCCAAGATCGGGGGGGTGGGACTGAAGCTTTCTTT.

The chain carries TRBV7-8 and TRBJ2-7; TRBD1 matches at 7 bases. J gave up 6 bases and V 5 bases, and 13 bases lay outside the gene matches. Germline V CDR1 and CDR2: SGHVS, FQNEAQ. The CDR3 sequence is 15 residues long. The CDR3 loop is CASSAQTGTSGEQYF. The CDR3 nucleotides read TGTGCCAGCAGCGCTCAGACAGGGACATCCGGCGAGCAGTACTTC.

This chain connects TRBV10-3 to TRBJ1-2; 10 bases map to TRBD1. CDR3 size: 14 residues. Germline-derived CDR1 and CDR2 are ENHRY and SYGVKD. With 6 bases clipped from V and 6 bases from J, the junction kept 7 bases outside the gene matches. CDR3: CAISGTGEAHGYTF. CDR3 bases: TGTGCCATCAGCGGGACAGGGGAGGCCCATGGCTACACCTTC.

The chain couples TRBV5-1 to TRBJ2-3; D perhaps matches TRBD2 (5 bases). V was shortened by 0 bases and J by 2 bases, with 7 bases between the two germline ends. The CDR3 totals 14 residues. CDR1 is SGHRS, CDR2 YFSETQ, per germline. The CDR3 nucleotides read TGCGCCAGCAGCTTGGGTAGCGTCACAGATACGCAGTATTTT. This encodes CASSLGSVTDTQYF.

The V gene is TRBV9, the J gene TRBJ2-7; no firm D call. The CDR3 length is 15 residues. CDR1 and CDR2 from the germline V gene are SGDLS and YYNGEE. Trimming pared 3 bases from V and 2 bases from J, leaving 15 bases between. CDR3 sequence: CASSARGLYPYEQYF. The CDR3 region has the DNA TGTGCCAGCAGCGCCAGAGGTCTTTACCCCTACGAGCAGTACTTC.

This rearrangement joins TRBV30 to TRBJ1-1; maybe TRBD1 (5 bases). The CDR3 sequence is 13 residues long. Germline V gene lookup returns CDR1 GTSNPN and CDR2 SVGIG (reference sequence). V lost 2 bases to trimming and J lost 3 bases, with 10 bases between them. The chain's CDR3 is CAWSPATDTEAFF. The CDR3 DNA sequence: TGTGCCTGGAGTCCCGCGACAGACACTGAAGCTTTCTTT.

This rearrangement joins TRBV19 to TRBJ2-7; 9 nucleotides match TRBD1. The germline CDR1 and CDR2 sequences are LNHDA and SQIVND (reference sequence). The CDR3 is made up of 15 amino acids. The trim removed 1 base at V and 6 bases at J, leaving 7 bases unmatched. The CDR3 DNA sequence: TGTGCCAGTAGTATAGGGGACAGGGTGAATGGCGAGCAGTACTTC. Its protein product is CASSIGDRVNGEQYF.

This chain's CDR3 is CSVDSGSNEQYF. As DNA, the CDR3 is TGCAGCGTTGATAGCGGGAGTAACGAGCAGTACTTC. The rearrangement uses TRBV29-1 and TRBJ2-7; 9 bases fit TRBD2. Germline CDR1 reads SQVTM; CDR2 reads ANQGSEA. The CDR3 spans 12 residues. The V and J ends lost 3 bases and 5 bases, in that order; junction bases with no gene match: 2.

V and J are TRBV6-5 and TRBJ2-1; TRBD2 matches 10 bases. Germline CDR1 MNHEY, CDR2 SVGAGI. The trim removed 6 bases at V and 5 bases at J, leaving 4 bases unmatched. CDR3 size: 14 residues. CDR3 sequence reads: CASRTGLADNEQFF. The CDR3 DNA reads as TGTGCCAGCAGGACAGGACTAGCGGACAATGAGCAGTTCTTC.

Only one count was recorded for this clone. The chain couples TRBV20-1 to TRBJ2-1; D remains unclear. This CDR3 is 11 amino acids long. CDR1 and CDR2 from the germline V gene are DFQATT and SNEGSKA (reference sequence). V was trimmed by 2 bases and J by 10 bases, leaving 9 bases between them. DNA for the CDR3: TGCAGTGCTAGAATTATCTCCGAGCAGTTCTTC. Protein: CSARIISEQFF.

The CDR3 nucleotides read TGTGCCATCAACAGGGAGGGCGAGCAGTACTTC. Protein sequence: CAINREGEQYF. This chain joins TRBV10-3 and TRBJ2-7; D possibly corresponds to TRBD2 (7 bases). CDR3 length: 11 residues. Trimming shortened V by 7 bases and J by 6 bases, and 10 bases separated the two germline ends. Germline values: CDR1 ENHRY, CDR2 SYGVKD.

The J gene is TRBJ2-4, the V gene TRBV5-6; D unclear. V was shortened by 2 bases and J by 0 bases, with 3 bases between the two germline ends. Germline lookup yields CDR1 SGHDT and CDR2 YYEEEE. The CDR3 is made up of 13 amino acids. CDR3 DNA sequence: TGTGCCAGCAGCTTCGGAGCCAAAAACATTCAGTACTTC. It specifies CASSFGAKNIQYF.

This sequence joins TRBV28 and TRBJ2-1; perhaps TRBD1 as D (5 bases). CDR1 and CDR2 (germline): MDHEN, SYDVKM. The CDR3 consists of 15 residues. With 2 bases removed from V and 9 bases from J, the gap between germline ends came to 17 bases. DNA of the CDR3: TGTGCCAGCAGTTTAAAGTCACCCCAAAGGGGTGAGCAGTTCTTC. This gives the protein CASSLKSPQRGEQFF. Based on the CDR3 plus reference TRBV28 and TRBJ2-1, the full variable domain is DVKVTQSSRYLVKRTGEKVFLECVQDMDHENMFWYRQDPGLGLRLIYFSYDVKMKEKGDIPEGYSVSREKKERFSLILESASTNQTSMYLCASSLKSPQRGEQFFGPGTRLTVL.

The chain links TRBV18 to TRBJ2-1, with 7 bases identical to TRBD2. CDR1 is KGHSH and CDR2 is LQKENI in the germline V gene. There are 11 residues in the CDR3. The V gene end was trimmed by 6 bases and the J gene end by 8 bases; junction bases not matched to a gene: 1. In DNA, the CDR3 is TGTGCCAGCTCTCGGGAGGATGAGCAGTTCTTC. Protein sequence: CASSREDEQFF. Supplemented by reference TRBV18 and TRBJ2-1, the full variable domain reads NAGVMQNPRHLVRRRGQEARLRCSPMKGHSHVYWYRQLPEEGLKFMVYLQKENIIDESGMPKERFSAEFPKEGPSILRIQQVVRGDSAAYFCASSREDEQFFGPGTRLTVL.

A word on this clone: Sequence at one end of the junction differs from germline and may be a read error. At the DNA level, this CDR3 is encoded by other sequences in the same sample as well. The V gene is TRBV28, the J gene TRBJ2-3; D gene ambiguous. The germline V gene has CDR1 MDHEN and CDR2 SYDVKM. There are 16 residues in the CDR3. The CDR3 spells CASRTPSPMSTDTQYF. In nucleotides, the CDR3 is TGTGCCAGCAGGACTCCTAGTCCAATGAGCACGGATACGCAGTATTTT.

A few counts support this clone. CDR3 in amino acids: CASRGGQGLTEAFF. The CDR3 nucleotides read TGTGCCAGCAGGGGGGGACAGGGCCTTACTGAAGCTTTCTTT. V is TRBV28 and J is TRBJ1-1, with 9 bases that match TRBD1. V was pared by 6 bases and J by 5 bases, with 7 bases of the junction left unmatched. The germline V gene encodes CDR1 MDHEN and CDR2 SYDVKM. The CDR3 has 14 amino acids.

The chain combines TRBV27 with TRBJ1-6, with 8 nucleotides matching TRBD1. This CDR3 region has 13 residues. With V trimmed by 3 bases and J by 12 bases, 4 bases remained unmatched. Germline CDR1 reads MNHEY; CDR2 reads SMNVEV (reference sequence). CDR3 loop: CASSFQGAGPLHF. DNA of the CDR3: TGTGCCAGCAGTTTCCAGGGGGCGGGACCCCTCCACTTT.

The CDR3 nucleotides read TGTGCCAGCAGCGGACCGGGACAGGGGATCTATGGCTACACCTTC. Protein sequence: CASSGPGQGIYGYTF. The rearrangement links TRBV5-6 to TRBJ1-2; 10 nucleotides align to TRBD1. V trimming: 4 bases; J trimming: 4 bases; junction bases outside the gene matches: 7. Per germline, CDR1 SGHDT and CDR2 YYEEEE. The CDR3 extends over 15 amino acids.

In this sample, this clone turned up once. This chain links TRBV4-1 with TRBJ2-1, with TRBD2 matching 8 bases. This CDR3 region has 16 residues. Germline CDR1 is MGHRA and CDR2 is YSYEKL. Unmatched junction bases numbered 9, after V lost 0 bases and J lost 8 bases. The CDR3 here is CASSQDTGGPSDEQFF. The CDR3, as DNA: TGCGCCAGCAGCCAAGATACGGGAGGGCCGAGCGATGAGCAGTTCTTC.

The chain uses TRBV14 and TRBJ2-1, with 8 bases identical to TRBD2. This CDR3 comprises 19 residues. Per the germline V gene, CDR1 is SGHDN and CDR2 is FVKESK. V lost 0 bases and J lost 10; bases outside the gene matches: 20. CDR3 sequence: CASSQDRGTSGSAIVEQFF. The CDR3, as DNA: TGTGCCAGCAGCCAAGATAGGGGGACCAGCGGGAGTGCAATTGTGGAGCAGTTCTTC. The full variable domain, completed using reference TRBV14 and TRBJ2-1, is EAGVTQFPSHSVIEKGQTVTLRCDPISGHDNLYWYRRVMGKEIKFLLHFVKESKQDESGMPNNRFLAERTGGTYSTLKVQPAELEDSGVYFCASSQDRGTSGSAIVEQFFGPGTRLTVL.

J is TRBJ2-7 and V is TRBV5-1; D might be TRBD1 (6 bases). Germline V gene lookup returns CDR1 SGHRS and CDR2 YFSETQ. This CDR3 region has 16 residues. V was pared by 1 base and J by 3 bases, with 17 bases between. This CDR3 reads CASSLLGGRVYYEQYF. For the CDR3, the DNA is TGCGCCAGCAGCTTGCTAGGGGGTCGGGTCTACTACGAGCAGTACTTC. Drawing the rest from reference TRBV5-1 and TRBJ2-7, the complete variable domain is KAGVTQTPRYLIKTRGQQVTLSCSPISGHRSVSWYQQTPGQGLQFLFEYFSETQRNKGNFPGRFSGRQFSNSRSEMNVSTLELGDSALYLCASSLLGGRVYYEQYFGPGTRLTVT.

V is TRBV6-5 and J is TRBJ2-3; TRBD2 matches 8 bases. The CDR3 spans 15 residues. Per the germline V gene, CDR1 is MNHEY and CDR2 is SVGAGI. The V segment lost 5 bases and the J segment 0 bases; nucleotides outside the gene matches: 4. The CDR3 loop reads CASSLLAASTDTQYF. The CDR3 DNA reads TGTGCCAGCAGTCTACTAGCGGCTAGCACAGATACGCAGTATTTT.

This rearrangement joins TRBV27 to TRBJ2-7; D is perhaps TRBD1 (6 bases). From germline, CDR1 is MNHEY and CDR2 SMNVEV (reference sequence). The CDR3 length is 13 residues. With 5 bases removed from V and 7 bases from J, the gap between germline ends came to 15 bases. The CDR3 region has the DNA TGTGCCAGCAGTCAGGGGCCCAGGAGGGAGCAGTACTTC. Its protein is CASSQGPRREQYF.

This chain connects TRBV4-3 to TRBJ2-7; a weak D match, TRBD1 (5 bases). This CDR3 has 14 residues. The germline V gene encodes CDR1 LGHNA and CDR2 YSLEER. Trimming removed 0 bases at V and 7 bases at J, with 13 bases between. CDR3 protein: CASSQDFRGEEQYF. The CDR3 DNA follows: TGCGCCAGCAGCCAAGATTTTAGGGGTGAGGAGCAGTACTTC.

This chain connects TRBV28 to TRBJ1-1; D unclear. V lost 1 base and J lost 2, with 8 bases in between. The germline V gene encodes CDR1 MDHEN and CDR2 SYDVKM. The CDR3 covers 14 residues. DNA of the CDR3: TGTGCCAGCAGTTTATACGCGGCCAACACTGAAGCTTTCTTT. Residues: CASSLYAANTEAFF. Full variable domain (rest looked up from reference TRBV28 and TRBJ1-1): DVKVTQSSRYLVKRTGEKVFLECVQDMDHENMFWYRQDPGLGLRLIYFSYDVKMKEKGDIPEGYSVSREKKERFSLILESASTNQTSMYLCASSLYAANTEAFFGQGTRLTVV.